The 9 T cell receptor beta chains given below trace back to one sample, sequenced in a study of shared clonotypes between healthy human individuals. The table came from immunoSEQ multiplex PCR; TCRdb's copy has only in-frame clones and leaves some out. The sample lists nearly 1 million clones, 70% to 85% seen once, with about 1.5% in the top ten. Sequencing used memory CD4+ T cells sorted from blood. The subset: CD45RA-negative fraction. Receptor source: a man younger than 35 in good health.

The chain employs TRBV18 and TRBJ1-2; 7 nucleotides align to TRBD1. This CDR3 spans 16 amino acids. Germline V CDR1 and CDR2: KGHSH, LQKENI. Trimming at V came to 3 bases and at J to 0 bases, leaving 7 bases not matched to a gene. The CDR3 loop reads CASSPGTANTNYGYTF. The CDR3 coding sequence is TGTGCCAGCTCACCCGGGACAGCCAACACTAACTATGGCTACACCTTC.

The chain combines TRBV6-1 with TRBJ1-1, with 9 bases matching TRBD1. The V segment lost 8 bases and the J segment 4 bases; nucleotides outside the gene matches: 11. This CDR3 has 15 amino acids. Germline lookup yields CDR1 MNHNS and CDR2 SASEGT. CDR3 nucleotides: TGTGCCAGCTGGACAGGGGATTGGAGGGGCACTGAAGCTTTCTTT. As protein: CASWTGDWRGTEAFF.

The V and J genes are TRBV5-1 and TRBJ2-5, with D maybe TRBD1 (6 bases). This CDR3 region has 14 residues. The germline V and J ends were trimmed by 4 bases and 4 bases, with 14 bases remaining between them. Germline V gene data show CDR1 as SGHRS and CDR2 as YFSETQ. Here the CDR3 reads CASSPNRARETQYF. As DNA, the CDR3 is TGCGCCAGCAGCCCGAACAGGGCTAGAGAGACCCAGTACTTC.

The chain employs TRBV11-2 and TRBJ2-1; 7 bases line up with TRBD2. V dropped 5 bases and J dropped 2; count of bases not matched to a gene: 6. The CDR3 spans 15 residues. From germline, CDR1 is SGHAT and CDR2 FQNNGV. The CDR3 sequence: CASSPWGGAYNEQFF. CDR3 nucleotides: TGTGCCAGCAGCCCGTGGGGGGGAGCCTACAATGAGCAGTTCTTC. Full variable domain (remainder filled in from reference TRBV11-2 and TRBJ2-1): EAGVAQSPRYKIIEKRQSVAFWCNPISGHATLYWYQQILGQGPKLLIQFQNNGVVDDSQLPKDRFSAERLKGVDSTLKIQPAKLEDSAVYLCASSPWGGAYNEQFFGPGTRLTVL.

V gene TRBV10-3 combines with J gene TRBJ1-3; D call uncertain. This CDR3 has 15 residues. The germline gives CDR1 ENHRY, CDR2 SYGVKD. Trimming removed 6 bases from V and 7 bases from J, with 19 bases in between. The CDR3 is CAISADASSWNTIYF. The CDR3 DNA reads as TGTGCCATCAGCGCGGACGCAAGCTCTTGGAACACCATATATTTT.

The V and J genes are TRBV2 and TRBJ2-2; D unclear. Germline V gene data show CDR1 as SNHLY and CDR2 as FYNNEI. V was shortened by 6 bases and J by 4 bases, with 12 bases between the two germline ends. The CDR3 consists of 14 residues. The CDR3 loop reads CASRRFSSTGELFF. The CDR3, as DNA: TGTGCCAGCAGAAGATTTAGTAGCACCGGGGAGCTGTTTTTT.

The sample holds one count of this clone. The chain couples TRBV7-2 to TRBJ2-7, with D perhaps TRBD2 (9 bases). The germline V gene encodes CDR1 SGHTA and CDR2 FQGNSA. This CDR3 spans 16 amino acids. V lost 5 bases and J lost 1, with 18 bases in between. The CDR3 DNA reads TGTGCCAGCAGCCAGGGGGCGGCGGGAGGGTCCTACGAGCAGTACTTC. This encodes CASSQGAAGGSYEQYF.

In nucleotides, the CDR3 is TGTGCCAGCAGCGATTCCGGGCTAGCGGCCTACGAGCAGTACTTC. This gives the protein CASSDSGLAAYEQYF. The chain couples TRBV11-2 to TRBJ2-7; 7 bases are shared with TRBD2. From germline, CDR1 is SGHAT and CDR2 FQNNGV. The CDR3 length is 15 residues. V dropped 5 bases and J dropped 2; count of bases not matched to a gene: 9. The full variable domain, in which reference TRBV11-2 and TRBJ2-7 provide the parts outside the CDR3, is EAGVAQSPRYKIIEKRQSVAFWCNPISGHATLYWYQQILGQGPKLLIQFQNNGVVDDSQLPKDRFSAERLKGVDSTLKIQPAKLEDSAVYLCASSDSGLAAYEQYFGPGTRLTVT.

The chain joins TRBV7-2 to TRBJ2-7; 8 nucleotides agree with TRBD2. Germline CDR1 is SGHTA and CDR2 is FQGNSA. V gave up 2 bases and J gave up 6 bases; unmatched junction bases: 9. The CDR3 has 15 residues. CDR3 protein: CASSLPPAGVREQYF. DNA for the CDR3: TGTGCCAGCAGCTTACCCCCAGCGGGAGTACGCGAGCAGTACTTC.